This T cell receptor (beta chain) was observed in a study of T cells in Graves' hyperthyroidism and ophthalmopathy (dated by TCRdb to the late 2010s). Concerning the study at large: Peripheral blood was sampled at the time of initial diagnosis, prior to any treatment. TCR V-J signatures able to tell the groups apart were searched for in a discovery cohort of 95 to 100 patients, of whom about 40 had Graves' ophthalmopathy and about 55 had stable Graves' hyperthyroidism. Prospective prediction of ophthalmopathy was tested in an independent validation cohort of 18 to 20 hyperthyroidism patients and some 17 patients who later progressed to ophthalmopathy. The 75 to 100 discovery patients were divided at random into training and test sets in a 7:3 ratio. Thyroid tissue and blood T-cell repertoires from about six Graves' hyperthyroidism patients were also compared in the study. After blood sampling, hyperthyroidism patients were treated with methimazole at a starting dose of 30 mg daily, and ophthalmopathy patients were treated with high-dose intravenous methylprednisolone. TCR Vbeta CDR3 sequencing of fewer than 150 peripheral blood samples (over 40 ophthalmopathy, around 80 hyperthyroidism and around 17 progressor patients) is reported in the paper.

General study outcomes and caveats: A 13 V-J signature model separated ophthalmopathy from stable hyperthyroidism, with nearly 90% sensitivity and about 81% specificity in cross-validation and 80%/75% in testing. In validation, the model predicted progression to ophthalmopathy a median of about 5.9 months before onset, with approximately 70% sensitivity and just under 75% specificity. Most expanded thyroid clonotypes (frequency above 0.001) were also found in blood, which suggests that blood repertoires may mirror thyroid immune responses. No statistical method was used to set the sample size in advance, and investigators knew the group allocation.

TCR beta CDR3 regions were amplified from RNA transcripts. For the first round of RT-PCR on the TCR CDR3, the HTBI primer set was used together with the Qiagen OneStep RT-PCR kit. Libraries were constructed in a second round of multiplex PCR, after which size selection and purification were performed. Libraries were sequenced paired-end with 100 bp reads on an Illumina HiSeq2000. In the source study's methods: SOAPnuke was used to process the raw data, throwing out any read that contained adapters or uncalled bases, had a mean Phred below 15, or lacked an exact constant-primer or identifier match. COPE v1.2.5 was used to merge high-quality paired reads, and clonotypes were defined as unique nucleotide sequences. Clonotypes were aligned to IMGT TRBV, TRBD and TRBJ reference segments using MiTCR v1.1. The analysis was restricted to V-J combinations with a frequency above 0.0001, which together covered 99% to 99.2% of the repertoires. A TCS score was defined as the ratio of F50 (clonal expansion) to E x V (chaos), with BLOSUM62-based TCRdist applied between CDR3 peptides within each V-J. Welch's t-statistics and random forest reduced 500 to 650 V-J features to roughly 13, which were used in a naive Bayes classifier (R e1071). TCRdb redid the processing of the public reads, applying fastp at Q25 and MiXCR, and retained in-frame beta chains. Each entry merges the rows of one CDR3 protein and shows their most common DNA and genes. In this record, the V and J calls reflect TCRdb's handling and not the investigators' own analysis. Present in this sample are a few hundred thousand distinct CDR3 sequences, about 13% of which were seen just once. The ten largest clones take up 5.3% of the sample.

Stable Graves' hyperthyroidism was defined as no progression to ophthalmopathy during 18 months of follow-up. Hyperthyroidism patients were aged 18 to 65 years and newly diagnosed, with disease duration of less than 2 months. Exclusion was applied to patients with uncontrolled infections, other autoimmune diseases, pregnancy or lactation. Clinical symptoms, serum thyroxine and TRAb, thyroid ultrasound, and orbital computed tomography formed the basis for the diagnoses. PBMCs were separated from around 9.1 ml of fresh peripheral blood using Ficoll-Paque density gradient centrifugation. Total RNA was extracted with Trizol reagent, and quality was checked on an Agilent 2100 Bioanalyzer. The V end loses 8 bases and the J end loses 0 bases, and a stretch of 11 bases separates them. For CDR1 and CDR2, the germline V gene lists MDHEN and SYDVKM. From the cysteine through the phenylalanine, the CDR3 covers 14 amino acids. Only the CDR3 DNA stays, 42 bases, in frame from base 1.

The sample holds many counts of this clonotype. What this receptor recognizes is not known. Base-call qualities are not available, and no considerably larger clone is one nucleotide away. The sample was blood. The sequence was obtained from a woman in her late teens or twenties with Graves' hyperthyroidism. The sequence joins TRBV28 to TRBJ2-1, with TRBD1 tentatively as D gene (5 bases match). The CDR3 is CASQGASSYNEQFF. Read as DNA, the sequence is TGTGCCAGCCAGGGCGCGAGCTCCTACAATGAGCAGTTCTTC.